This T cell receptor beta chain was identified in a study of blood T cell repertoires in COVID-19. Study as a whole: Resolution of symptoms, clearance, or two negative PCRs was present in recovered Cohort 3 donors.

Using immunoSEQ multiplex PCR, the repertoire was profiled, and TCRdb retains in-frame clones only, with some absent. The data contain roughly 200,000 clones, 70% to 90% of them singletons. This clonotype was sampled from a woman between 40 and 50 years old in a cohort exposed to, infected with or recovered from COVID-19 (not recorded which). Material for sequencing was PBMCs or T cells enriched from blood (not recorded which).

Written as DNA, the CDR3 is TGCGCCAGCAGCCAGCTCGGAACTGTTTTAAGGGGGTATGGCTACACCTTC. Its protein is CASSQLGTVLRGYGYTF. The chain combines TRBV4-1 with TRBJ1-2, with TRBD1 as a possible D gene (6 bases). Germline assignment: CDR1 MGHRA and CDR2 YSYEKL. V lost 3 bases to trimming and J lost 5 bases, with 22 bases between them. The CDR3 contains 17 residues.